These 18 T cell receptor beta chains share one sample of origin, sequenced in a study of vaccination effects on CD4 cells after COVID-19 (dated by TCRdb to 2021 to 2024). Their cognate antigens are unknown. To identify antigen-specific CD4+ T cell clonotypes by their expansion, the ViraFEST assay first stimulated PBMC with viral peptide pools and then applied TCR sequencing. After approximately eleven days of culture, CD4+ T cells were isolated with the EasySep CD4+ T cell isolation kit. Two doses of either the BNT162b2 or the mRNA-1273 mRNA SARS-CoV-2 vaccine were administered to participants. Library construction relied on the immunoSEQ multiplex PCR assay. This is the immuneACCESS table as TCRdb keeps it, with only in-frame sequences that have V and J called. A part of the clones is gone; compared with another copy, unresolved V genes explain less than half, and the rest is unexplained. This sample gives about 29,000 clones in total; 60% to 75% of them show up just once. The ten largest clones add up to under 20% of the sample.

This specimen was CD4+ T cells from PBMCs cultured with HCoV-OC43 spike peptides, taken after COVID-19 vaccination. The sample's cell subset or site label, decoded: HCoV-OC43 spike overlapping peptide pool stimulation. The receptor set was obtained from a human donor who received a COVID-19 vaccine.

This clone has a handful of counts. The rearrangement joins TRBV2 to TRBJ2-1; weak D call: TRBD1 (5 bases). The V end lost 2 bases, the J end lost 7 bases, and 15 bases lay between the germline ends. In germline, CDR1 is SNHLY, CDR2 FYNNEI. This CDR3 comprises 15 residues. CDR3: CASSEQGELSNEQFF. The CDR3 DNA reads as TGTGCCAGCAGTGAACAGGGTGAATTGAGTAATGAGCAGTTCTTC.

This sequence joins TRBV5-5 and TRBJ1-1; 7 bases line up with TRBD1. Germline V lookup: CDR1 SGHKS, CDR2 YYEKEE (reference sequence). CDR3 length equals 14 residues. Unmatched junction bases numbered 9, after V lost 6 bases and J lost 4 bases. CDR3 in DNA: TGTGCCAGCAACGACAGGGAAGAGGGCACTGAAGCTTTCTTT. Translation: CASNDREEGTEAFF.

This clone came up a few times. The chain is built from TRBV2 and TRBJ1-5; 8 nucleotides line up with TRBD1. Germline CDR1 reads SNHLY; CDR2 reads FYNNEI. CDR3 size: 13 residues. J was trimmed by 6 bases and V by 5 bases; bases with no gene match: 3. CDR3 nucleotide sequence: TGTGCCAGCAGTTTTCAGGGGGCTCAGCCCCAGCATTTT. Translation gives CASSFQGAQPQHF. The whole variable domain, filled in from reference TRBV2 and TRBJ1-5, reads EPEVTQTPSHQVTQMGQEVILRCVPISNHLYFYWYRQILGQKVEFLVSFYNNEISEKSEIFDDQFSVERPDGSNFTLKIRSTKLEDSAMYFCASSFQGAQPQHFGDGTRLSIL.

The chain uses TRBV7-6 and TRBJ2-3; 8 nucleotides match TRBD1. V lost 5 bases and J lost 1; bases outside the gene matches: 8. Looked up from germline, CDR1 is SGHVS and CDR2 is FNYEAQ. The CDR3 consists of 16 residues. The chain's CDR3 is CASSPVSTGGTDTQYF. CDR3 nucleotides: TGTGCCAGCAGCCCCGTGTCGACAGGGGGCACAGATACGCAGTATTTT.

CDR3 amino acids: CASRTMWGNTEAFF. The CDR3 region has the DNA TGTGCCAGCAGGACTATGTGGGGGAACACTGAAGCTTTCTTT. The chain is built from TRBV6-5 and TRBJ1-1, with unresolved D. The CDR3 is made up of 14 amino acids. Germline lookup yields CDR1 MNHEY and CDR2 SVGAGI. The V and J ends lost 6 bases and 1 base respectively, with 12 bases between them.

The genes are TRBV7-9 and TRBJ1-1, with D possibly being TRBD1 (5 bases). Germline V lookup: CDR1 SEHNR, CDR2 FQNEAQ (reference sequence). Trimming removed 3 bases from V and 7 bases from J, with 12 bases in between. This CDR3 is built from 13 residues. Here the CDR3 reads CASSFGGIGEAFF. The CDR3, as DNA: TGTGCCAGCAGCTTTGGGGGGATAGGTGAAGCTTTCTTT. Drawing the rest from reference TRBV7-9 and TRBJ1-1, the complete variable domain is DTGVSQNPRHKITKRGQNVTFRCDPISEHNRLYWYRQTLGQGPEFLTYFQNEAQLEKSRLLSDRFSAERPKGSFSTLEIQRTEQGDSAMYLCASSFGGIGEAFFGQGTRLTVV.

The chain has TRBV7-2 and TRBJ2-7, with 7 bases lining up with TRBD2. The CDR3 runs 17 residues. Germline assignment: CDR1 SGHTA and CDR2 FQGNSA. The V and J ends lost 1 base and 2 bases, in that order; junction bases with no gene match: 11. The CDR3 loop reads CASSLELGLAATYEQYF. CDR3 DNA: TGTGCCAGCAGCTTAGAGCTCGGGCTAGCGGCGACCTACGAGCAGTACTTC.

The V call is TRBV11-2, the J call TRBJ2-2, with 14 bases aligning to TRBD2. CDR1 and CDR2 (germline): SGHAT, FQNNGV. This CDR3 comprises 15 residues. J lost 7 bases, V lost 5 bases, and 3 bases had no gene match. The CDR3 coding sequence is TGTGCCAGCAGCAAGACTAGCGGGAGGGTCGGGGAGCTGTTTTTT. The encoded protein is CASSKTSGRVGELFF.

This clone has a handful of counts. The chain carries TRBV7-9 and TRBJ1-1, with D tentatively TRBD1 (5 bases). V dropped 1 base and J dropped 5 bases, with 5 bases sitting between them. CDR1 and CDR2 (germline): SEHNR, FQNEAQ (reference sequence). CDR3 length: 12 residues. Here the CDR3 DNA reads TGTGCCAGCAGCTTAGGGACAACTGAAGCTTTCTTT. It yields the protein CASSLGTTEAFF.

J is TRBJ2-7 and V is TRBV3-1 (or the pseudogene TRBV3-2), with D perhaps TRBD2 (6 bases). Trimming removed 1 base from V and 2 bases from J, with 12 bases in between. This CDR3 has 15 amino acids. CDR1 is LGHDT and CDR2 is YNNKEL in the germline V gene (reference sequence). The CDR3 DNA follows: TGTGCCAGCAGCCAAGGGGGTGGAGGGCCCTACGAGCAGTACTTC. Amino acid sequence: CASSQGGGGPYEQYF.

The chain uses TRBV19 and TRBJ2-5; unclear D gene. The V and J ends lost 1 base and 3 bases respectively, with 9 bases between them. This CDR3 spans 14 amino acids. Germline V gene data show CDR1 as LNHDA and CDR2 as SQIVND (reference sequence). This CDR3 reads CASSIGSSKETQYF. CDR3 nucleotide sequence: TGTGCCAGTAGTATAGGGTCCTCTAAAGAGACCCAGTACTTC.

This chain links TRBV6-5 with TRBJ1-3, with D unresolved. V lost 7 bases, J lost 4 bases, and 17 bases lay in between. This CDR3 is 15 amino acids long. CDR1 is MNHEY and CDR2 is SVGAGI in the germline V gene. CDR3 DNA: TGTGCCAGCACCCCCAGGCCAGACGGAGGAAACACCATATATTTT. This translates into CASTPRPDGGNTIYF.

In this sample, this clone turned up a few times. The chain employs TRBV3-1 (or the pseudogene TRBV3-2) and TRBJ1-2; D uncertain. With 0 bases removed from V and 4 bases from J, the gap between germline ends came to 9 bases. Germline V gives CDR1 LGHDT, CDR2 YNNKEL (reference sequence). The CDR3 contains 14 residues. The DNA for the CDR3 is TGTGCCAGCAGCCAAGATCGAGGAGGCTATGGCTACACCTTC. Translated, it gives CASSQDRGGYGYTF.

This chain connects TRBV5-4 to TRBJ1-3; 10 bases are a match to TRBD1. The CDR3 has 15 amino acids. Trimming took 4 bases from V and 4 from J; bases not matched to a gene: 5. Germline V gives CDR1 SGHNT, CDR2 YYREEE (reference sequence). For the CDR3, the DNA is TGTGCCAGCAGCCGTCAGACAGGGGGCGGAAACACCATATATTTT. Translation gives CASSRQTGGGNTIYF.

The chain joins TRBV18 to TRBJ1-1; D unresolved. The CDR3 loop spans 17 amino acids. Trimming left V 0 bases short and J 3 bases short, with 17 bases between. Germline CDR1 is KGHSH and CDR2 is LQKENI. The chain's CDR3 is CASSPPQGFEVDTEAFF. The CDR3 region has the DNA TGTGCCAGCTCACCACCCCAAGGTTTCGAGGTCGACACTGAAGCTTTCTTT.

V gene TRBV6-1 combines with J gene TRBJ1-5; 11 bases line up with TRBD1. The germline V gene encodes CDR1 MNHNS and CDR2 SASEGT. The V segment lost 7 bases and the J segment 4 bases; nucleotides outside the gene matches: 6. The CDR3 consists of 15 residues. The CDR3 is CASTRTGGGNQPQHF. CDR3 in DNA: TGTGCCAGCACCCGGACAGGGGGCGGGAATCAGCCCCAGCATTTT.

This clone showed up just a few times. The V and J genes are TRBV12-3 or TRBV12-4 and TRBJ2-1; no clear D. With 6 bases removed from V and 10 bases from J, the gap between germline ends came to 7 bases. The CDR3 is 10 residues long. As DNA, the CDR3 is TGTGCCAGCAGCCGCCGGGAGCAGTTCTTC. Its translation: CASSRREQFF.

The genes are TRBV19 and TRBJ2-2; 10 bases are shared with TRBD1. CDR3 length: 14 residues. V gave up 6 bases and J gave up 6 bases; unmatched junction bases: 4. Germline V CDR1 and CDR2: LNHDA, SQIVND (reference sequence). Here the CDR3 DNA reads TGTGCCAGTAGGAGGGACAGGGGTTCCGGGGAGCTGTTTTTT. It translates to CASRRDRGSGELFF. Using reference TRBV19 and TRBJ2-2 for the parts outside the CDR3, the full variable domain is DGGITQSPKYLFRKEGQNVTLSCEQNLNHDAMYWYRQDPGQGLRLIYYSQIVNDFQKGDIAEGYSVSREKKESFPLTVTSAQKNPTAFYLCASRRDRGSGELFFGEGSRLTVL.